The text below deals with one T cell receptor beta chain. Its antigen is currently unknown. This specimen comes from a study of PD-1 blockade in classical Hodgkin lymphoma. Study-wide background: The patients were dosed with nivolumab 3 mg/kg, infused intravenously every 2 weeks.

Germline-derived CDR1 and CDR2 are LNHDA and SQIVND (reference sequence). The CDR3 spans 14 residues. V was clipped by 5 bases and J by 5 bases; unmatched bases: 8. Using immunoSEQ multiplex PCR, the repertoire was profiled, and TCRdb retains in-frame clones only, with some absent. The data hold about 4,600 clones, with under 70% observed a single time. Stated time point: cycle 4 day 1 (C4D1), after around six weeks of nivolumab. All the patients suffered relapse after autologous stem cell transplantation, and brentuximab vedotin exposure differed. General study findings and limits: With CD4+ cells, TCR diversity rose significantly by C4D1, but not with CD8+ cells.

This receptor was identified in a human donor with classical Hodgkin lymphoma. The chain uses TRBV19 and TRBJ2-5, with 7 bases aligning to TRBD2. The sequenced sample was peripheral blood mononuclear cells (PBMCs), obtained before the fourth cycle of nivolumab. DNA of the CDR3: TGTGCCAGTAGTCCGGGGGGAGTACGGGAGACCCAGTACTTC. Translation: CASSPGGVRETQYF. Combining the CDR3 with reference TRBV19 and TRBJ2-5 gives the whole variable domain DGGITQSPKYLFRKEGQNVTLSCEQNLNHDAMYWYRQDPGQGLRLIYYSQIVNDFQKGDIAEGYSVSREKKESFPLTVTSAQKNPTAFYLCASSPGGVRETQYFGPGTRLLVL.